These 9 T cell receptor beta chains were sequenced from one sample in a study of T cells in Graves' hyperthyroidism and ophthalmopathy. Researchers amplified the TCR beta CDR3 regions from RNA transcripts. The TCR CDR3 was amplified in a first-round RT-PCR using the HTBI primer set. TCRdb independently ran MiXCR on the multiplex PCR reads; one entry per CDR3 protein. The data contain approximately 620,000 distinct CDR3 sequences, more than 11% of them singletons. Sequenced sample: blood. These receptors originate from a woman in her twenties or thirties with Graves' hyperthyroidism that later progressed to Graves' ophthalmopathy.

The rearrangement joins TRBV5-5 to TRBJ2-2, with no clear D. Looked up from germline, CDR1 is SGHKS and CDR2 is YYEKEE (reference sequence). This CDR3 comprises 14 residues. V was clipped by 2 bases and J by 5 bases, with 10 bases between them. DNA of the CDR3: TGTGCCAGCAGCTTTCTAGACGGGACCGGGGAGCTGTTTTTT. Its translation: CASSFLDGTGELFF.

This clonotype occurred many times. The V call is TRBV12-3 or TRBV12-4, the J call TRBJ2-1; D call uncertain. The V and J ends lost 6 bases and 7 bases respectively, with 22 bases between them. The CDR3 has 16 residues. The CDR3 is CASRNLFWGMENEQFF. DNA of the CDR3: TGTGCCAGCAGAAACCTATTCTGGGGTATGGAGAATGAGCAGTTCTTC.

In regard to this clonotype: This may be a read error: a much more frequent sequence differs by one nucleotide. The chain recombines TRBV20-1 with TRBJ1-2, with 9 positions matching TRBD1. The CDR3 has 15 residues. Germline loops: CDR1 DFQATT, CDR2 SNEGSKA (reference sequence). The CDR3 coding sequence is TGCAGTGCGCCCGCCGGGACAGGGAGCGTAGATGGCGACACCTTC. It translates to CSAPAGTGSVDGDTF.

This clonotype was seen many times. The chain carries TRBV3-1 and TRBJ1-2; D is possibly TRBD1 (6 bases). The CDR3 sequence is 14 residues long. Germline V gene data show CDR1 as LGHDT and CDR2 as YNNKEL (reference sequence). V was cut by 5 bases and J by 2 bases, with 12 bases left in between. This CDR3 is CASSDVGGNYGYTF. CDR3 DNA sequence: TGTGCCAGCAGCGACGTGGGGGGCAACTATGGCTACACCTTC.

This clonotype was recorded at least ten times. The V gene is TRBV7-3, the J gene TRBJ2-1; 10 bases align to TRBD2. Per germline, CDR1 SGHTA and CDR2 FQGTGA. V shed 5 bases and J 6 bases; nucleotides not matched to a gene: 7. The CDR3 sequence is 15 residues long. The CDR3 region has the DNA TGTGCCAGCAGCCCGGGACTAGCGAGAGTCAATGAGCAGTTCTTC. This sequence encodes CASSPGLARVNEQFF.

The chain recombines TRBV29-1 with TRBJ2-2, with D perhaps assigned TRBD1 or TRBD2 (5 bases each). Looked up from germline, CDR1 is SQVTM and CDR2 is ANQGSEA. The CDR3 extends over 17 amino acids. With 0 bases removed from V and 6 bases from J, the gap between germline ends came to 20 bases. The chain's CDR3 is CSVEEPSTTWGPGELFF. The CDR3 DNA is TGCAGCGTTGAAGAGCCAAGTACAACTTGGGGACCCGGGGAGCTGTTTTTT.

The chain employs TRBV5-1 and TRBJ2-6; D remains ambiguous. CDR1 and CDR2 (germline): SGHRS, YFSETQ. The CDR3 runs 16 residues. V lost 4 bases, J lost 0 bases, and 11 bases lay in between. The CDR3 DNA reads TGCGCCAGCAGCCAATTTTACAGCTCTGGGGCCAACGTCCTGACTTTC. This translates into CASSQFYSSGANVLTF. The entire variable domain, with the rest obtained from reference TRBV5-1 and TRBJ2-6, is as follows: KAGVTQTPRYLIKTRGQQVTLSCSPISGHRSVSWYQQTPGQGLQFLFEYFSETQRNKGNFPGRFSGRQFSNSRSEMNVSTLELGDSALYLCASSQFYSSGANVLTFGAGSRLTVL.

There are many counts of this clonotype. The V call is TRBV6-2 or TRBV6-3, the J call TRBJ2-7, with 8 bases matching TRBD2. Germline CDR1 MNHEY, CDR2 SVGEGT. V trimming: 5 bases; J trimming: 4 bases; junction bases outside the gene matches: 4. CDR3 length equals 13 residues. DNA of the CDR3: TGTGCCAGCAGTCGGACTAGCCGGTACGAGCAGTACTTC. It specifies CASSRTSRYEQYF.

Note on this clonotype: Given a much more abundant clone one base away, this may be a read error. V gene TRBV7-9 combines with J gene TRBJ2-2; 8 nucleotides line up with TRBD1. The DNA end is a closer match to TRBJ1-4, so the J assignment may be wrong. Germline V gene lookup returns CDR1 SEHNR and CDR2 FQNEAQ (reference sequence). This CDR3 region has 16 residues. In DNA, the CDR3 is TGTGCCAGCAGCTCCCTGGACAGGGCCTCGCCCGAAAAACTGTTTTTT. Its translation is CASSSLDRASPEKLFF.